Below, 9 T cell receptor gamma chains from the same sample are listed, as sequenced in a study of gamma delta lymphoproliferative disorders and STAT genes listed by TCRdb under 2018. For TCR sequencing, genomic DNA was taken from peripheral blood mononuclear cells isolated from both patients and controls. Library prep was done by multiplex PCR. These reads were obtained on an Illumina MiSeq. Clones were re-identified by TCRdb from the public reads with CATT, and rows with the same DNA were merged. This sample has just under 2,500 gamma-chain clones in its table, and 9% to 12% of those were observed once. Jointly, the top ten make up around 9.9% of the sample. Sequencing was done on a sample of blood. The source of these receptors is a human donor in good health.

This clone was observed once. Mismatch with germline at one junction end may stem from a read error. This rearrangement joins TRGV10 to TRGJP1. The J gene comes from matching the DNA to germline here; TCRdb lacks it. TRGV10 is an ORF for which the function is uncertain. The CDR3 covers 15 residues. CDR3 nucleotides: TGCGCGGGATCTCCGGGGTATACCACTGGTTGGTTCAAGATATTT. Its protein product is CAGSPGYTTGWFKIF.

This chain uses TRGV4 with TRGJ1 or TRGJ2. The J gene, absent from TCRdb, was called here by matching the DNA to germline. There are 10 residues in the CDR3. The germline CDR1 and CDR2 sequences are EGSTGY and YDSYTSSV. The trim removed 6 bases at V and 6 bases at J, leaving 2 bases unmatched. The CDR3 coding sequence is TGTGCCACCTGGCCTTATAAGAAACTCTTT. It codes for CATWPYKKLF.

This clone was counted only a few times. The J gene is TRGJ1 or TRGJ2, the V gene TRGV11. Assignment of the J gene here rests on matching the DNA to germline, because TCRdb gives none. TRGV11 falls under the ORF class, with uncertain function. CDR3 length: 11 residues. V gave up 5 bases and J gave up 6 bases; unmatched junction bases: 1. The CDR3 is CACWITYKKLF. CDR3 bases: TGTGCCTGCTGGATTACTTATAAGAAACTCTTT.

This clone rates as medium-sized. V is TRGV2 and J is TRGJ1 or TRGJ2. Matching the DNA to germline supplied the J gene, which TCRdb does not give. The trim removed 2 bases at V and 7 bases at J, leaving 5 bases unmatched. Germline CDR1 reads EGSNGY; CDR2 reads YDSYNSKV. The CDR3 has 12 residues. CDR3 coding DNA: TGTGCCACCTGGGACGAGCAGTATAAGAAACTCTTT. Amino acid sequence: CATWDEQYKKLF.

By frequency in the sample, this clone is medium-sized. A read error may explain this, as a much larger clone is one base away. This sequence joins TRGV9 and TRGJP. The J gene is not listed in TCRdb, so it was assigned here from a DNA match to germline. Germline V lookup: CDR1 GITISATS, CDR2 ISYDGTV (reference sequence). Unmatched junction bases numbered 1, after V lost 2 bases and J lost 3 bases. The CDR3 runs to 16 residues. CDR3 sequence: CALWEEQELGKKIKVF. In nucleotides, the CDR3 is TGTGCCTTGTGGGAGGAGCAAGAGTTGGGCAAAAAAATCAAGGTATTT.

Sample share makes this clone medium-sized. This chain uses TRGV3 with TRGJ1 or TRGJ2. Because TCRdb records no J gene, it was assigned here through a match of the DNA to germline. CDR1 is VTNTFY and CDR2 is YDVSTARD in the germline V gene (reference sequence). V was pared by 3 bases and J by 6 bases, with 14 bases of the junction left unmatched. There are 15 residues in the CDR3. The CDR3 is CATWDGTRRGYKKLF. CDR3 coding DNA: TGTGCCACCTGGGACGGGACTAGGCGTGGTTATAAGAAACTCTTT.

Within the sample, this clone is medium-sized (0.01 to 0.1%). The chain carries TRGV5 and TRGJ1 or TRGJ2. Since TCRdb gives no J gene, matching the DNA to germline was used here to assign it. The CDR3 spans 12 residues. V was pared by 0 bases and J by 7 bases, with 3 bases of the junction left unmatched. Germline V gene data show CDR1 as VINAFY and CDR2 as YDVSNSKD. This CDR3 reads CATWDRRYKKLF. CDR3 DNA sequence: TGTGCCACCTGGGACAGGCGCTATAAGAAACTCTTT.

This clone is judged medium-sized. J is TRGJ1 or TRGJ2 and V is TRGV5. No J gene is reported in TCRdb; it was inferred here by comparing the DNA with germline. CDR1 and CDR2 from the germline V gene are VINAFY and YDVSNSKD. Unmatched junction bases numbered 5, after V lost 0 bases and J lost 12 bases. The CDR3 spans 11 residues. As DNA, the CDR3 is TGTGCCACCTGGGACAGGCCGAGGAAACTCTTT. Translation: CATWDRPRKLF.

Within the sample, this clone is medium-sized (0.01 to 0.1%). V and J are TRGV4 and TRGJ1 or TRGJ2. Since TCRdb gives no J gene, matching the DNA to germline was used here to assign it. CDR1 and CDR2 from the germline V gene are EGSTGY and YDSYTSSV. CDR3 length equals 11 residues. Trimming removed 2 bases from V and 7 bases from J; junction bases left unmatched: 2. The CDR3 region has the DNA TGTGCCACCTGGGATGACTATAAGAAACTCTTT. It encodes CATWDDYKKLF.